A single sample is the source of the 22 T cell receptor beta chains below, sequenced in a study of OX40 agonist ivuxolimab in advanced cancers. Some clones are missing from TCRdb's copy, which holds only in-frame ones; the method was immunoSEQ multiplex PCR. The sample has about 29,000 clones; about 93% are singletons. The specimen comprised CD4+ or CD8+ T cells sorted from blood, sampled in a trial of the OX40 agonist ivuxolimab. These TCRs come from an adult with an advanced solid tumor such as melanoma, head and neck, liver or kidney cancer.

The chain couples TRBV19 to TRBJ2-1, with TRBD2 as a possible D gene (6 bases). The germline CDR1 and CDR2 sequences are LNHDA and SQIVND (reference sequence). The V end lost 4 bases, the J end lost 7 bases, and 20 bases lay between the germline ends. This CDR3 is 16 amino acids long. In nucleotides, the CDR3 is TGTGCCAGTAGTACTCCGGGACTCCCCCTTACTAATGAGCAGTTCTTC. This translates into CASSTPGLPLTNEQFF.

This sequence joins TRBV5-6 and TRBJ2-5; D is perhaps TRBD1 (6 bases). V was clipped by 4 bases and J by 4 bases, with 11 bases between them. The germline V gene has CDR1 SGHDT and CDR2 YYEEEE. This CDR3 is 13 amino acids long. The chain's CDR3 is CASSQDRRETQYF. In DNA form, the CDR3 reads TGTGCCAGCAGCCAAGACAGGAGAGAGACCCAGTACTTC.

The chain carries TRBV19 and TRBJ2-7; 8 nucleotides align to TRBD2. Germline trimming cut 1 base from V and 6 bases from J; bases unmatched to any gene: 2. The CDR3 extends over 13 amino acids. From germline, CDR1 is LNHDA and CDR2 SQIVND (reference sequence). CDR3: CASSIATSAEQYF. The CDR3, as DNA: TGTGCCAGTAGTATAGCGACTAGCGCCGAGCAGTACTTC.

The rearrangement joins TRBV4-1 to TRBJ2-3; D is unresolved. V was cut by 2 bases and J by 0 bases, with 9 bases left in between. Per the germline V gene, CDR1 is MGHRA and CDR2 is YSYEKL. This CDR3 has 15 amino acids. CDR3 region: CASSQLTQSTDTQYF. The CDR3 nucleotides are TGCGCCAGCAGCCAACTGACCCAAAGCACAGATACGCAGTATTTT.

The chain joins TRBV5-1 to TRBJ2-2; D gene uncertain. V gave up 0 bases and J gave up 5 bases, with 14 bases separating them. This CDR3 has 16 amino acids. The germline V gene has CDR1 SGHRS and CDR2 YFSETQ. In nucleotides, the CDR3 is TGCGCCAGCAGCTTGGCCCGGACGGGTACAACCGGGGAGCTGTTTTTT. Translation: CASSLARTGTTGELFF. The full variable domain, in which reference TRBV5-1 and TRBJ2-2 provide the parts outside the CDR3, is KAGVTQTPRYLIKTRGQQVTLSCSPISGHRSVSWYQQTPGQGLQFLFEYFSETQRNKGNFPGRFSGRQFSNSRSEMNVSTLELGDSALYLCASSLARTGTTGELFFGEGSRLTVL.

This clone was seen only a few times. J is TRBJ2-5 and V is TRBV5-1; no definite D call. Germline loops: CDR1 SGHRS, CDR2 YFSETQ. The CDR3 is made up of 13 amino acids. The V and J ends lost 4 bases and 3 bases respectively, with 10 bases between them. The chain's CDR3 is CASSSSREETQYF. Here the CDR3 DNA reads TGCGCCAGCAGCAGTAGCCGAGAAGAGACCCAGTACTTC. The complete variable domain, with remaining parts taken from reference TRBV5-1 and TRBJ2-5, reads KAGVTQTPRYLIKTRGQQVTLSCSPISGHRSVSWYQQTPGQGLQFLFEYFSETQRNKGNFPGRFSGRQFSNSRSEMNVSTLELGDSALYLCASSSSREETQYFGPGTRLLVL.

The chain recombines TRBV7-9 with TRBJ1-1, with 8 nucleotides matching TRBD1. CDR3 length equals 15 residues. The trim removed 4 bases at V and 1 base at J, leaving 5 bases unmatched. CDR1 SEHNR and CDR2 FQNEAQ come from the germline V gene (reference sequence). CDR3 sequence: CASSSGQGGNTEAFF. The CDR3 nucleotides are TGTGCCAGCAGCTCCGGACAGGGTGGGAACACTGAAGCTTTCTTT.

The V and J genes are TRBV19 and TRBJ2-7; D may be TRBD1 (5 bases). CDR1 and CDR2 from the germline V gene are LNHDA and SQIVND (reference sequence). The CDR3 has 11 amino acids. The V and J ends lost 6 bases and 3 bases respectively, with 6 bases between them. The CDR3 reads CASSDSYEQYF. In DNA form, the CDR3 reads TGTGCCAGTAGCGACAGCTACGAGCAGTACTTC.

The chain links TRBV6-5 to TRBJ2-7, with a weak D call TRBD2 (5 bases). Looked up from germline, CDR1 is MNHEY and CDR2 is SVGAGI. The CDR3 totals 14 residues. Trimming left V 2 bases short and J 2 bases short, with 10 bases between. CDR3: CASSYQRGAYEQYF. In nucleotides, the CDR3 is TGTGCCAGCAGTTACCAACGGGGAGCCTACGAGCAGTACTTC.

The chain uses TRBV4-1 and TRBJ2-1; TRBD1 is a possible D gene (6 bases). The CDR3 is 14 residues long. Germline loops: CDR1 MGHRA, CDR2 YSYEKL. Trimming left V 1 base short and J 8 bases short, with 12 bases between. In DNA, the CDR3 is TGCGCCAGCAGCCAAGTTGGCAGGGGCGATGAGCAGTTCTTC. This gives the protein CASSQVGRGDEQFF.

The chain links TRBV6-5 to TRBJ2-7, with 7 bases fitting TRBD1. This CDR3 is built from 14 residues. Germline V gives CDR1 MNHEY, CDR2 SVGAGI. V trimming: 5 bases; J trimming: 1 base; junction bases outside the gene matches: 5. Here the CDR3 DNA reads TGTGCCAGCAGTGAGGTGGGACAGTCCTACGAGCAGTACTTC. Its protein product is CASSEVGQSYEQYF.

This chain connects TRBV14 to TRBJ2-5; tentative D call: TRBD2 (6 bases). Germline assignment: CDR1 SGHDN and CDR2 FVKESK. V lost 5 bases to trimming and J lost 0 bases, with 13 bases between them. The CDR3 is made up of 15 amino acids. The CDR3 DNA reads TGTGCCAGCAGCTACTCGGGACTCAACCAAGAGACCCAGTACTTC. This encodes CASSYSGLNQETQYF.

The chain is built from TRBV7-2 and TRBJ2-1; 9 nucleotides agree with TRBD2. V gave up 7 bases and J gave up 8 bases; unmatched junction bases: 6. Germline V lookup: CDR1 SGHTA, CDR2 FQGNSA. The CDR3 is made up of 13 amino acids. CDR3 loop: CASTGTSIYEQFF. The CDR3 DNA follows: TGTGCCAGCACCGGGACTAGCATATATGAGCAGTTCTTC.

CDR3 DNA: TGTGCCAGCAGCTTCCCTAGCGGGAATGGTTATGAGCAGTTCTTC. This sequence encodes CASSFPSGNGYEQFF. The chain links TRBV13 to TRBJ2-1, with TRBD2 identical over 9 bases. The V segment lost 3 bases and the J segment 8 bases; nucleotides outside the gene matches: 8. Germline assignment: CDR1 PRHDT and CDR2 FYEKMQ (reference sequence). The CDR3 is 15 amino acids. Filled out from reference TRBV13 and TRBJ2-1, the complete variable domain reads AAGVIQSPRHLIKEKRETATLKCYPIPRHDTVYWYQQGPGQDPQFLISFYEKMQSDKGSIPDRFSAQQFSDYHSELNMSSLELGDSALYFCASSFPSGNGYEQFFGPGTRLTVL.

The CDR3 DNA follows: TGTGCCAGCAGCTTAAGTCCAGCGAACACTGAAGCTTTCTTT. It translates to CASSLSPANTEAFF. The chain recombines TRBV7-6 with TRBJ1-1; D is undetermined. Trimming took off 2 bases at V and 1 base at J, with 8 bases between the two ends. The CDR3 is 14 residues long. Germline loops: CDR1 SGHVS, CDR2 FNYEAQ.

The CDR3 DNA is TGCGCCAGCAGCCAAGTTTCGATAGCGACAGTCAACAATGAGCAGTTCTTC. Its protein product is CASSQVSIATVNNEQFF. The V and J genes are TRBV4-1 and TRBJ2-1; D may correspond to TRBD1 or TRBD2 (5 bases each). The V gene's germline CDR1 is MGHRA and CDR2 YSYEKL. The V end was cut by 1 base, the J end by 5 bases, with 18 bases between. CDR3 length: 17 amino acids.

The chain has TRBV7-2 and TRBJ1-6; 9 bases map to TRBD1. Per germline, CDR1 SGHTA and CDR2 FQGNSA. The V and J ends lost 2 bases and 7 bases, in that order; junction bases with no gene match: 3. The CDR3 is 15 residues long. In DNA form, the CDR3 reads TGTGCCAGCAGCTTACGGACAGGGGTAAATTCACCCCTCCACTTT. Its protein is CASSLRTGVNSPLHF.

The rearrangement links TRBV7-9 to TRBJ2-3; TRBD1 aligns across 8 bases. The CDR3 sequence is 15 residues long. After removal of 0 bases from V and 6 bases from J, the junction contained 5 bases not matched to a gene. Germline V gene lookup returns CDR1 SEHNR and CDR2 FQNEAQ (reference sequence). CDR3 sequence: CASSLAQGAADTQYF. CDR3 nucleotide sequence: TGTGCCAGCAGCTTAGCTCAGGGGGCGGCGGATACGCAGTATTTT.

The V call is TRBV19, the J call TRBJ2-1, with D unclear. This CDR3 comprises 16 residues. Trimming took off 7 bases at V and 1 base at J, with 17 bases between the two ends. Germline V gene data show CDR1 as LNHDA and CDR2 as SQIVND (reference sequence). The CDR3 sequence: CASTPIGDWSYNEQFF. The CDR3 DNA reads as TGTGCCAGTACTCCGATAGGAGACTGGTCCTACAATGAGCAGTTCTTC.

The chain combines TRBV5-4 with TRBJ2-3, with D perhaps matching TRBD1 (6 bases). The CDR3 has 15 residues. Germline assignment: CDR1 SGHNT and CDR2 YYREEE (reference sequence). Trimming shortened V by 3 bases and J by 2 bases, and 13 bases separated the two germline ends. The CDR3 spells CASSSGTQNTDTQYF. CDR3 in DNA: TGTGCCAGCAGCTCCGGGACACAAAACACAGATACGCAGTATTTT.

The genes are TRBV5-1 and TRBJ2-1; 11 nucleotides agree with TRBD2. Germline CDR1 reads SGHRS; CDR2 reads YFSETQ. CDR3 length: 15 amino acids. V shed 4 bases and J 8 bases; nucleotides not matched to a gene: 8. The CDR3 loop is CASSPWTSGWDEQFF. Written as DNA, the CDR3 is TGCGCCAGCAGCCCATGGACTAGCGGGTGGGATGAGCAGTTCTTC.

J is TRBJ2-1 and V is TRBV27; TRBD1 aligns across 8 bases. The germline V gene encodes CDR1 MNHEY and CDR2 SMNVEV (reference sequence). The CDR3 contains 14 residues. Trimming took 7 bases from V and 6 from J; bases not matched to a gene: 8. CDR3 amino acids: CASKPGGKGNEQFF. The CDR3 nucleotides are TGTGCCAGCAAACCAGGGGGCAAGGGCAATGAGCAGTTCTTC.